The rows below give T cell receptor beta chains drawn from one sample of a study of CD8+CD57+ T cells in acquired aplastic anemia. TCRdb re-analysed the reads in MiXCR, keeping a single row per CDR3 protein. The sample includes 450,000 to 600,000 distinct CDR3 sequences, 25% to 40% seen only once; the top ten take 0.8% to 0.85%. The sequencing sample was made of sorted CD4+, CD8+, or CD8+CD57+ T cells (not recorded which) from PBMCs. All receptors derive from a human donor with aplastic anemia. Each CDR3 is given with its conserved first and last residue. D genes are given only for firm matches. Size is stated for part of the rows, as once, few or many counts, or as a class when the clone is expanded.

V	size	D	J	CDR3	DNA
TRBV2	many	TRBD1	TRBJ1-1	CASTWTGQGTEAFF	TGTGCCAGCACTTGGACAGGGCAAGGCACTGAAGCTTTCTTT
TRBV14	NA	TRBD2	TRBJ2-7	CASSSPGGSGYEQYF	TGTGCCAGCAGTTCCCCTGGCGGGAGCGGGTACGAGCAGTACTTC
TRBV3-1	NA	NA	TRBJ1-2	CASTGRHSGYTF	TGTGCCAGCACCGGCCGGCACTCTGGCTACACCTTC
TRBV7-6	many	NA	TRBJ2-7	CASSLVSTGTDEQYF	TGTGCCAGCAGCTTAGTATCCACAGGGACGGACGAGCAGTACTTC
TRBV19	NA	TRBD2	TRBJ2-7	CASSYYGRIYEQYF	TGTGCCAGCAGTTACTACGGGAGGATCTACGAGCAGTACTTC
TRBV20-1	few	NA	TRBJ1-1	CSASTGRGEAFF	TGCAGTGCTAGTACAGGGAGAGGTGAAGCTTTCTTT
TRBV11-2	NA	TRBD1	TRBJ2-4	CAGGGTGAAEAKNIQYF	TGTGCCGGTGGGGGGACAGGGGCTGCGGAAGCCAAAAACATTCAGTACTTC
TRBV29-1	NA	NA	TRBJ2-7	CSVDLGAGLAYEQYF	TGCAGCGTTGATCTCGGGGCAGGGTTGGCCTACGAGCAGTACTTC
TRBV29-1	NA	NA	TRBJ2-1	CSVASGGGNYNEQFF	TGCAGCGTTGCATCAGGGGGGGGAAATTACAATGAGCAGTTCTTC
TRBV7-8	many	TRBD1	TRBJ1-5	CASSTRTGGQPQHF	TGTGCCAGCAGCACCCGGACAGGGGGACAGCCCCAGCATTTT
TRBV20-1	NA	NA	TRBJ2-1	CSADSRFVWHEQFF	TGCAGTGCTGATTCTCGATTTGTGTGGCATGAGCAGTTCTTC
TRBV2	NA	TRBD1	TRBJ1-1	CASRTQGYTEAFF	TGTGCCAGCAGAACACAGGGGTACACTGAAGCTTTCTTT
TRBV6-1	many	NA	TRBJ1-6	CASNSVVLRGDSPLHF	TGTGCCAGCAACAGTGTCGTTCTCAGGGGCGATTCACCCCTCCACTTT
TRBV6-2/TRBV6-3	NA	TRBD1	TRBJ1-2	CASRNIRQGVIYGYTF	TGTGCCAGCAGGAATATTAGACAGGGAGTGATCTATGGCTACACCTTC
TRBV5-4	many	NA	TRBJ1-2	CASSLDQGHYGYTF	TGTGCCAGCAGCTTGGATCAGGGACACTATGGCTACACCTTC
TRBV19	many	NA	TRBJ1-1	CASHVWGRATEAFF	TGTGCCAGCCATGTGTGGGGGCGGGCCACTGAAGCTTTCTTT
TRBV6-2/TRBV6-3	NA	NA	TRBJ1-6	CASSYSYSSPLHF	TGTGCCAGCAGTTACTCCTATAGTTCACCCCTCCACTTT
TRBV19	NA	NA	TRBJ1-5	CASRSGNRSGQPQHF	TGTGCCAGTAGATCCGGTAACCGTTCCGGTCAGCCCCAGCATTTT
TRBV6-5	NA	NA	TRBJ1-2	CASSYSGLSNYGYTF	TGTGCCAGCAGTTACTCGGGACTCTCTAACTATGGCTACACCTTC
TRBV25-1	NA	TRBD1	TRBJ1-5	CASSEWDRGIQPQHF	TGTGCCAGCAGTGAATGGGACAGGGGTATTCAGCCCCAGCATTTT
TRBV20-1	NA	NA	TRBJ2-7	CSASISREYEQYF	TGCAGTGCCAGCATCAGCCGAGAATACGAGCAGTACTTC
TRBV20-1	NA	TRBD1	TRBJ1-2	CSARGQGLNYGYTF	TGCAGTGCTCGGGGACAGGGTCTTAACTATGGCTACACCTTC
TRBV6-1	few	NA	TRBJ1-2	CASRSTANYGYTF	TGTGCCAGCAGATCTACAGCCAACTATGGCTACACCTTC
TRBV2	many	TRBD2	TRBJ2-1	CASSKTSGRAEQFF	TGTGCCAGCAGTAAGACTAGCGGGCGAGCTGAGCAGTTCTTC
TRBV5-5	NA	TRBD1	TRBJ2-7	CASAKTGFEQYF	TGTGCCAGCGCTAAGACAGGGTTCGAGCAGTACTTC
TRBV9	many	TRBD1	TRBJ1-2	CASSVEGQGAYGYTF	TGTGCCAGCAGCGTAGAGGGACAGGGGGCTTATGGCTACACCTTC
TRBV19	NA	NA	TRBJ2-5	CASSSQETRYF	TGTGCCAGTAGTTCACAAGAGACCCGGTACTTC
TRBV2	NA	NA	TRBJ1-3	CATQGLGNTIYF	TGTGCCACCCAGGGGCTCGGAAACACCATATATTTT
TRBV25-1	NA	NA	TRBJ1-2	CASSPPGPTNYGYTF	TGTGCCAGCTCACCCCCAGGACCGACTAACTATGGCTACACCTTC
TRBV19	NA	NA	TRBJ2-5	CASSRGTQYF	TGTGCCAGTAGTCGAGGGACCCAGTACTTC
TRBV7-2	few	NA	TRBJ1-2	CASTFQGWGYTF	TGTGCCAGCACCTTCCAGGGTTGGGGCTACACCTTC
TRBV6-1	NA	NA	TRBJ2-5	CASSKAGDPQETQYF	TGTGCCAGCAGTAAAGCAGGGGACCCCCAAGAGACCCAGTACTTC
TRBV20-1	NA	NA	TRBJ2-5	CSALRGALETQYF	TGCAGTGCCTTAAGAGGGGCTCTTGAGACCCAGTACTTC
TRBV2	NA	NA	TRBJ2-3	CASSYEDTQYF	TGTGCCAGCAGTTACGAGGATACGCAGTATTTT
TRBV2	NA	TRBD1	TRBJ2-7	CASSRQGSPGEQYF	TGTGCCAGCAGTAGACAGGGGTCGCCTGGGGAGCAGTACTTC
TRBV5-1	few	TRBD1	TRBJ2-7	CASSLTAGGTPYEQYF	TGCGCCAGCAGCTTGACGGCAGGGGGCACCCCCTACGAGCAGTACTTC
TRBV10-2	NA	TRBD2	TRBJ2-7	CASSATSGGADEQYF	TGCGCCAGCAGCGCCACTAGCGGGGGGGCCGACGAGCAGTACTTC
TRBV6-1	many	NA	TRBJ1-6	CASRGYNSPLHF	TGTGCCAGCCGGGGGTATAATTCACCCCTCCACTTT
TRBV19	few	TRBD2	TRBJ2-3	CATSGGADTQYF	TGTGCCACTAGCGGGGGGGCCGATACGCAGTATTTT
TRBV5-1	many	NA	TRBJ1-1	CASSRTLTTEAFF	TGCGCCAGTAGCAGGACCTTAACCACTGAAGCTTTCTTT
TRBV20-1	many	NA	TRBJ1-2	CSARVIPGYGYTF	TGCAGTGCTAGAGTCATACCAGGCTATGGCTACACCTTC
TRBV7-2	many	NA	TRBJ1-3	CASSLYREGNTIYF	TGTGCCAGCAGCTTATACCGGGAGGGAAACACCATATATTTT
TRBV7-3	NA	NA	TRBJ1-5	CAGSTDPGGPQHF	TGTGCCGGCAGCACAGACCCCGGAGGGCCCCAGCATTTT
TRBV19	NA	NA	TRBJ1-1	CASSMTGGTEAFF	TGTGCCAGTAGTATGACAGGAGGAACTGAAGCTTTCTTT
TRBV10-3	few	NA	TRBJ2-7	CASAATWGSQPYEQYF	TGTGCCAGTGCAGCAACTTGGGGGTCCCAGCCGTACGAGCAGTACTTC
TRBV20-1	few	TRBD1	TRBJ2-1	CSAAPGQRGGEQFF	TGCAGTGCTGCCCCGGGACAGAGGGGCGGTGAGCAGTTCTTC
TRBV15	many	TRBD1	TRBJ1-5	CATSRGTDHNQPQHF	TGTGCCACCAGCAGGGGGACAGATCACAATCAGCCCCAGCATTTT
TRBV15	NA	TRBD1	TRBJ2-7	CATSRTGTGGNYEQYF	TGTGCCACCAGCAGAACCGGGACAGGAGGTAACTACGAGCAGTACTTC
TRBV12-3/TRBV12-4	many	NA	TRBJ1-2	CASSSRQGFGYTF	TGTGCCAGCAGTTCCCGGCAGGGCTTTGGCTACACCTTC
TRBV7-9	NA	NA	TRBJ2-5	CASSLAITGGRHETQYF	TGTGCCAGCAGCTTAGCGATAACGGGGGGCAGACATGAGACCCAGTACTTC
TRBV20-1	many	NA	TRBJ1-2	CSARDPGRGNYGYTF	TGCAGTGCTAGAGACCCAGGGCGAGGGAACTATGGCTACACCTTC
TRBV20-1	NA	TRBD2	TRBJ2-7	CSARGTTSSYEQYF	TGCAGTGCTAGGGGGACTACAAGCTCCTACGAGCAGTACTTC
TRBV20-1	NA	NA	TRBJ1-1	CSASHSSNTEAFF	TGCAGTGCTAGTCATTCATCGAACACTGAAGCTTTCTTT
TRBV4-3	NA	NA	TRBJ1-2	CVSSQDQLSYGYTF	TGCGTCAGCAGCCAGGACCAGCTAAGCTATGGCTACACCTTC
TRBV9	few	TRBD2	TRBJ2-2	CASSVRAGNGELFF	TGTGCCAGCAGCGTAAGAGCGGGGAACGGGGAGCTGTTTTTT
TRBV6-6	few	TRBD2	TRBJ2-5	CASSTTGTTHQETQYF	TGTGCCAGCAGTACTACCGGGACTACCCACCAAGAGACCCAGTACTTC
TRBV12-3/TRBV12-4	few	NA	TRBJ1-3	CASRLLNSGNTIYF	TGTGCCAGCAGGCTACTTAACTCTGGAAACACCATATATTTT
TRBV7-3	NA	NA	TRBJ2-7	CASKFGLAEQYF	TGTGCCAGCAAATTTGGGCTAGCGGAGCAGTACTTC
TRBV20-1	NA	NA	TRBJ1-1	CSAKASRNTEAFF	TGCAGTGCTAAGGCCAGTAGGAATACTGAAGCTTTCTTT